This note documents a single T cell receptor (beta chain) sequence. The assay was immunoSEQ multiplex PCR, and TCRdb's table has in-frame clones only and misses some. The sample has fewer than 350,000 clones, about 87% seen once; the top ten hold approximately 4%. This sample is drawn from a study of blood T cell repertoires in COVID-19. The CDR3 has 15 residues. V was pared by 2 bases and J by 7 bases, with 6 bases of the junction left unmatched. Germline V gives CDR1 SGHTA, CDR2 FQGNSA. Input material: PBMCs or T cells enriched from blood (not recorded which). V and J are TRBV7-2 and TRBJ2-7; 12 nucleotides agree with TRBD2. This TCR derives from a woman in her thirties with acute COVID-19. In nucleotides, the CDR3 is TGTGCCAGCAGCTTATTCCGACTAGCGGGAGAGGAGCAGTACTTC. Translating it yields CASSLFRLAGEEQYF. Full variable domain (rest looked up from reference TRBV7-2 and TRBJ2-7): GAGVSQSPSNKVTEKGKDVELRCDPISGHTALYWYRQSLGQGLEFLIYFQGNSAPDKSGLPSDRFSAERTGGSVSTLTIQRTQQEDSAVYLCASSLFRLAGEEQYFGPGTRLTVT.